The 20 T cell receptor beta chains in this list originate from one sample, sequenced in a study of T cell responses to AZD1222 COVID-19 vaccine. Sequencing was performed with immunoSEQ multiplex PCR; in TCRdb, only in-frame clones are kept and a portion is missing. Of 150,000 or so clones in the sample, 90% were seen once. The sequences come from peripheral blood, collected on day 0 of AZD1222 vaccination. These receptors were taken from an adult in good health.

The CDR3 region is CASGGESYNSPLHF. DNA of the CDR3: TGTGCCAGTGGGGGGGAATCCTATAATTCACCCCTCCACTTT. V usage is TRBV19 and J usage is TRBJ1-6; perhaps TRBD1 as D (5 bases). Germline values: CDR1 LNHDA, CDR2 SQIVND (reference sequence). The CDR3 loop spans 14 amino acids. Trimming shortened V by 8 bases and J by 1 base, and 9 bases separated the two germline ends.

This clone appeared once. The genes are TRBV19 and TRBJ2-1; D remains unclear. CDR1 is LNHDA, CDR2 SQIVND, per germline (reference sequence). V lost 7 bases to trimming and J lost 3 bases, with 16 bases between them. CDR3 length: 15 residues. CDR3 nucleotides: TGTGCCAGTACCCCAATCGCCACTATCTACAATGAGCAGTTCTTC. This encodes CASTPIATIYNEQFF.

The V call is TRBV5-1, the J call TRBJ2-3, with a tentative D call TRBD1 (6 bases). V was trimmed by 0 bases and J by 0 bases, leaving 11 bases between them. The CDR3 totals 16 residues. The V gene's germline CDR1 is SGHRS and CDR2 YFSETQ. CDR3: CASSLVGTTSTDTQYF. The DNA of the CDR3 is TGCGCCAGCAGCTTGGTGGGGACAACTAGCACAGATACGCAGTATTTT.

This clone was observed a single time. V usage is TRBV11-2 and J usage is TRBJ2-7; TRBD1 might be the D (6 bases). Germline loops: CDR1 SGHAT, CDR2 FQNNGV. Trimming shortened V by 5 bases and J by 5 bases, and 16 bases separated the two germline ends. This CDR3 comprises 14 residues. CDR3 sequence: CASSLPGTFNEQYF. The DNA of the CDR3 is TGTGCCAGCAGCCTGCCCGGGACATTTAACGAGCAGTACTTC.

CDR3 nucleotide sequence: TGTGCCAGCAGTCCACCTCCTTTAGCGGGGCGAGAAGAGACCCAGTACTTC. Protein sequence: CASSPPPLAGREETQYF. The chain joins TRBV28 to TRBJ2-5, with 8 bases that match TRBD2. J gave up 3 bases and V 5 bases, and 14 bases lay outside the gene matches. Germline V gives CDR1 MDHEN, CDR2 SYDVKM. The CDR3 is 17 amino acids.

V usage is TRBV18 and J usage is TRBJ1-1; no firm D call. Trimming left V 1 base short and J 2 bases short, with 11 bases between. The CDR3 length is 15 residues. Germline values: CDR1 KGHSH, CDR2 LQKENI. CDR3 loop: CASSPRSDFNTEAFF. CDR3 nucleotide sequence: TGTGCCAGCTCACCACGGTCTGACTTCAACACTGAAGCTTTCTTT.

V gene TRBV10-3 combines with J gene TRBJ2-7; TRBD1 agrees at 8 bases. The length of the CDR3 is 14 residues. V lost 4 bases to trimming and J lost 5 bases; unmatched junction nucleotides: 7. Per germline, CDR1 ENHRY and CDR2 SYGVKD. Here the CDR3 reads CAISGSTGDHEQYF. As DNA, the CDR3 is TGTGCCATCAGTGGATCGACAGGGGACCACGAGCAGTACTTC.

The chain is built from TRBV6-4 and TRBJ2-2; no reliable D call. This CDR3 region has 14 residues. Trimming pared 0 bases from V and 4 bases from J, leaving 6 bases between. Germline CDR1 and CDR2: MRHNA and SNTAGT. CDR3 region: CASSDSWATGELFF. CDR3 in DNA: TGTGCCAGCAGTGACTCCTGGGCCACCGGGGAGCTGTTTTTT.

V and J are TRBV11-1 and TRBJ2-1, with 7 bases matching TRBD1. With V trimmed by 3 bases and J by 4 bases, 6 bases remained unmatched. The CDR3 runs 15 residues. Germline V gives CDR1 SGHAT, CDR2 FQDESV (reference sequence). The CDR3 here is CASSFTGTEYNEQFF. Written as DNA, the CDR3 is TGTGCCAGCAGCTTCACGGGGACAGAATACAATGAGCAGTTCTTC.

The CDR3 DNA reads TGCGCCAGCAGCTGGAGGACAGGGGACGCCTACGAGCAGTACTTC. This translates into CASSWRTGDAYEQYF. V and J are TRBV5-1 and TRBJ2-7; TRBD1 matches at 9 bases. CDR1 and CDR2 (germline): SGHRS, YFSETQ. The trim removed 3 bases at V and 2 bases at J, leaving 6 bases unmatched. The CDR3 loop spans 15 amino acids. The full variable domain, with the rest looked up from reference TRBV5-1 and TRBJ2-7, is KAGVTQTPRYLIKTRGQQVTLSCSPISGHRSVSWYQQTPGQGLQFLFEYFSETQRNKGNFPGRFSGRQFSNSRSEMNVSTLELGDSALYLCASSWRTGDAYEQYFGPGTRLTVT.

This clone was picked up one time. V usage is TRBV19 and J usage is TRBJ1-2; D is uncertain. Germline V gene data show CDR1 as LNHDA and CDR2 as SQIVND (reference sequence). The CDR3 covers 12 residues. Trimming removed 8 bases at V and 5 bases at J, with 12 bases between. The DNA of the CDR3 is TGTGCCAGTGGTGGCAGCGGATATGGCTACACCTTC. Protein: CASGGSGYGYTF.

This clone was seen once. This chain links TRBV28 with TRBJ1-5; possible D gene TRBD1, 5 bases. The V and J ends lost 2 bases and 2 bases respectively, with 16 bases between them. Germline CDR1 and CDR2: MDHEN and SYDVKM. This CDR3 region has 17 residues. CDR3 in DNA: TGTGCCAGCAGTTTAGGCGCGACAGCGTATCGCAATCAGCCCCAGCATTTT. It translates to CASSLGATAYRNQPQHF.

The CDR3 here is CASSQDLGAGSYGYTF. Here the CDR3 DNA reads TGTGCCAGCAGCCAAGACCTAGGTGCGGGAAGCTATGGCTACACCTTC. The rearrangement links TRBV14 to TRBJ1-2; no reliable D call. The CDR3 length is 16 residues. CDR1 and CDR2 from the germline V gene are SGHDN and FVKESK. V lost 0 bases to trimming and J lost 4 bases, with 15 bases between them.

CDR3 nucleotide sequence: TGTGCCAGCAGCTTAGATCCCGGGGAGCTGTTTTTT. Translated: CASSLDPGELFF. The rearrangement links TRBV7-9 to TRBJ2-2; the D is unclear. Per the germline V gene, CDR1 is SEHNR and CDR2 is FQNEAQ (reference sequence). V was clipped by 1 base and J by 6 bases, with 3 bases between them. This CDR3 has 12 amino acids.

The V gene is TRBV6-5, the J gene TRBJ1-1; D unresolved. V lost 4 bases to trimming and J lost 0 bases, with 9 bases between them. CDR1 MNHEY and CDR2 SVGAGI come from the germline V gene. The CDR3 has 14 residues. The CDR3 loop reads CASSLPQLNTEAFF. The CDR3 DNA reads TGTGCCAGCAGTTTACCACAATTGAACACTGAAGCTTTCTTT.

The rearrangement joins TRBV28 to TRBJ1-2; the D gene is possibly TRBD1 (5 bases). The CDR3 has 13 residues. V dropped 3 bases and J dropped 7 bases, with 12 bases sitting between them. Germline V gene lookup returns CDR1 MDHEN and CDR2 SYDVKM. CDR3 sequence (DNA): TGTGCCAGCAGTTTGGCAGGGCGCGGTGGCTACACCTTC. Its translation: CASSLAGRGGYTF.

The rearrangement joins TRBV11-2 to TRBJ2-6; a possible D gene is TRBD1 (5 bases). There are 20 residues in the CDR3. V was clipped by 0 bases and J by 0 bases, with 18 bases between them. CDR1 and CDR2 (germline): SGHAT, FQNNGV. CDR3 DNA sequence: TGTGCCAGCAGCTTAGAGTTCATTACAGGAAGGAGCTCTGGGGCCAACGTCCTGACTTTC. It specifies CASSLEFITGRSSGANVLTF.

V usage is TRBV18 and J usage is TRBJ2-3, with D perhaps TRBD1 or TRBD2 (5 bases each). The CDR3 covers 15 residues. CDR1 is KGHSH and CDR2 is LQKENI in the germline V gene. Trimming stripped 1 base from V and 0 bases from J, with 8 bases between. The chain's CDR3 is CASSPRDGSTDTQYF. CDR3 nucleotides: TGTGCCAGCTCACCACGGGACGGTAGCACAGATACGCAGTATTTT.

This sequence joins TRBV5-8 and TRBJ2-7, with TRBD2 matching over 7 bases. Germline loops: CDR1 SGHTS, CDR2 YDEGEE. This CDR3 has 13 residues. V lost 4 bases and J lost 3; bases outside the gene matches: 4. CDR3 residues: CASSKTSSYEQYF. Here the CDR3 DNA reads TGTGCCAGCAGCAAGACTAGCAGCTACGAGCAGTACTTC.

The CDR3 protein is CAITHGPNQPQHF. CDR3 nucleotides: TGTGCCATCACCCATGGTCCCAATCAGCCCCAGCATTTT. The rearrangement uses TRBV10-3 and TRBJ1-5, with D unclear. The germline CDR1 and CDR2 sequences are ENHRY and SYGVKD. V was trimmed by 7 bases and J by 3 bases, leaving 10 bases between them. This CDR3 contains 13 residues.